This TCR beta chain was observed in a study of vaccination and CD4 T cells after COVID-19. About the research overall: Six males and four females constituted the convalescent cohort, two of whom were Hispanic. Once vaccinated, three convalescent patients provided samples at day 14 and again at days 161 to 241 post-vaccination.

The germline V gene encodes CDR1 MGHRA and CDR2 YSYEKL. This CDR3 contains 17 residues. Trimming at V came to 6 bases and at J to 1 base, leaving 9 bases not matched to a gene. Indicated time point: late sampling 161 to 241 days after vaccination in a few convalescent patients. Each CDR3 protein is one row after TCRdb ran MiXCR on the PCR reads. The sample lists approximately 29,000 distinct CDR3 sequences, approximately 53% occurring once. The source was CD4+ T cells from blood, collected about 7 months after SARS-CoV-2 vaccination. The chain recombines TRBV4-1 with TRBJ2-5; 12 bases agree with TRBD2. The sequence was obtained from a human donor who had recovered from COVID-19. In nucleotides, the CDR3 is TGCGCCAGCAGGAATACACCGGGACTAGCGGGCCAAGAGACCCAGTACTTC. Amino acid sequence: CASRNTPGLAGQETQYF.